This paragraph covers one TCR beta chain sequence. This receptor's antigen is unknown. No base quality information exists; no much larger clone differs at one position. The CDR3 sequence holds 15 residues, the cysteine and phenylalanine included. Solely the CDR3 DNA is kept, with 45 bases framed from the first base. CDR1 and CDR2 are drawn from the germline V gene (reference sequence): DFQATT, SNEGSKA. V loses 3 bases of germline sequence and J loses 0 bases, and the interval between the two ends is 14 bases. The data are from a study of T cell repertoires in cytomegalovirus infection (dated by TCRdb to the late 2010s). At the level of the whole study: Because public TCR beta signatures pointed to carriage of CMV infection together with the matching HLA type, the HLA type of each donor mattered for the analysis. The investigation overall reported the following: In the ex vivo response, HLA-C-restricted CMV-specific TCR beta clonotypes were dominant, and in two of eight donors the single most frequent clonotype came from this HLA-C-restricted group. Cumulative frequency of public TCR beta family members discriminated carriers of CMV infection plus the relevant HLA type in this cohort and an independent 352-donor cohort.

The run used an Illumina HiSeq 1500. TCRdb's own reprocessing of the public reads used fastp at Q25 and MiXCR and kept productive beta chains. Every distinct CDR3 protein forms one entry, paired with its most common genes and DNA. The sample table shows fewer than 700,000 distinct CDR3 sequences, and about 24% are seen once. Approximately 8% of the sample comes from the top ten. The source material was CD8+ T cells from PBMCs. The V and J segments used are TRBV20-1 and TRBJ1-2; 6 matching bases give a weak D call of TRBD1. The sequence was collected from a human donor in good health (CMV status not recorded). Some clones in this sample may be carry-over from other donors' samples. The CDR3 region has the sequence CSASRPGESNYGYTF. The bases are TGCAGTGCTAGTCGACCAGGGGAATCTAACTATGGCTACACCTTC.